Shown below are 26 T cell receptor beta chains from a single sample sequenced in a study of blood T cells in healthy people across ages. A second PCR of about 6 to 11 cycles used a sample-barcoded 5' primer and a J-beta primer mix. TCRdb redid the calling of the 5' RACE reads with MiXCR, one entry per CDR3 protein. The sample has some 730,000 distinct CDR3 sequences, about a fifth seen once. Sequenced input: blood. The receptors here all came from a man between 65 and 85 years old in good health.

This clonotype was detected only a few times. CDR3 bases: TGCAGCGTTACCAGACAGGGAAATACGCAGTATTTT. Translated, it gives CSVTRQGNTQYF. The V gene is TRBV29-1, the J gene TRBJ2-3, with 7 bases lining up with TRBD1. J gave up 7 bases and V 5 bases, and 6 bases lay outside the gene matches. The germline V gene has CDR1 SQVTM and CDR2 ANQGSEA. The CDR3 contains 12 residues.

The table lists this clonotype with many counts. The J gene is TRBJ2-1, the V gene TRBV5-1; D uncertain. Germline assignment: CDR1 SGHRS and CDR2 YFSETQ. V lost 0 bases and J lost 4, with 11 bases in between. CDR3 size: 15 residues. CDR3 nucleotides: TGCGCCAGCAGCTTGGACCCGGTGGGGTACAATGAGCAGTTCTTC. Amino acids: CASSLDPVGYNEQFF.

The DNA for the CDR3 is TGTGCCAGTAGGTGGGACCGAAAACTGTTTTTT. This sequence encodes CASRWDRKLFF. V gene TRBV19 combines with J gene TRBJ1-4, with D perhaps TRBD1 (5 bases). Trimming pared 6 bases from V and 10 bases from J, leaving 9 bases between. The V gene's germline CDR1 is LNHDA and CDR2 SQIVND (reference sequence). This CDR3 comprises 11 residues.

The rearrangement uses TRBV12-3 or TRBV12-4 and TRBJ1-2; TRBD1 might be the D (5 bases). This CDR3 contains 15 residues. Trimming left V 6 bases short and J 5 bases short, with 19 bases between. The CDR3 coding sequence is TGTGCCAGCAGCTGTGGGGGGGGGAGGTCATATGGCTACACCTTC. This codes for CASSCGGGRSYGYTF.

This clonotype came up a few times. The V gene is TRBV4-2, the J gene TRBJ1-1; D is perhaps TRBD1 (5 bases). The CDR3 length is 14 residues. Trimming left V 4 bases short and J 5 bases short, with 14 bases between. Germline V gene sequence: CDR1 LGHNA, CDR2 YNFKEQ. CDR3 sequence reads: CASSPTSGRTEAFF. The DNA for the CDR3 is TGTGCCAGCAGCCCGACATCGGGGCGGACTGAAGCTTTCTTT.

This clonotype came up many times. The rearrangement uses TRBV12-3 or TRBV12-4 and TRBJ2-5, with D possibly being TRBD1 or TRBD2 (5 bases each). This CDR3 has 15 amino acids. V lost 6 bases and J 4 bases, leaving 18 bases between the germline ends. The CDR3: CASSSSLPGRETQYF. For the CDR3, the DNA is TGTGCCAGCAGCTCCTCTCTTCCGGGGCGAGAGACCCAGTACTTC.

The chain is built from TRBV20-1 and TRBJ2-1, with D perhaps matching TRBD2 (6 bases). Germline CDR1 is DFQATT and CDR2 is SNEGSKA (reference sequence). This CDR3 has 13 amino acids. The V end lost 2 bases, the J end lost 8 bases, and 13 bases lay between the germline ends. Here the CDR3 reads CSARYGSLDEQFF. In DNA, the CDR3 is TGCAGTGCTAGATACGGGAGTTTAGATGAGCAGTTCTTC.

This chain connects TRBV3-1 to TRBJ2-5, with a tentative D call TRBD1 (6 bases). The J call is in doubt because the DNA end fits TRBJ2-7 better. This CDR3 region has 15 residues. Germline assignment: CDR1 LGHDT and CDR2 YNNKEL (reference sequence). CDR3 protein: CASSQVGQLSYEQYF. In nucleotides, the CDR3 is TGTGCCAGCAGCCAAGTAGGACAGCTCTCCTACGAGCAGTACTTC.

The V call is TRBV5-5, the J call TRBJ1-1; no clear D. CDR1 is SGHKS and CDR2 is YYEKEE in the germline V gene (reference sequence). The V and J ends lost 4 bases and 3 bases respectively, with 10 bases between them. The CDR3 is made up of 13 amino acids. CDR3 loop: CASSGEGYTEAFF. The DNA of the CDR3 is TGTGCCAGCAGCGGTGAGGGATACACTGAAGCTTTCTTT.

The CDR3 sequence: CSVESTAAKNIQYF. As DNA, the CDR3 is TGCAGCGTTGAAAGCACCGCCGCCAAAAACATTCAGTACTTC. This chain links TRBV29-1 with TRBJ2-4; no clear D gene. The V end lost 2 bases, the J end lost 1 base, and 9 bases lay between the germline ends. In germline, CDR1 is SQVTM, CDR2 ANQGSEA. CDR3 length equals 14 residues.

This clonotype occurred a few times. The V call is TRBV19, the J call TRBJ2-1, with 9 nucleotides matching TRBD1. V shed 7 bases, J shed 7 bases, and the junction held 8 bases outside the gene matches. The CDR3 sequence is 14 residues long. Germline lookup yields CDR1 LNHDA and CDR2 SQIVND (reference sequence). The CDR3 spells CASTRDRAANEQFF. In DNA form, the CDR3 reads TGTGCCAGTACCCGGGACAGGGCCGCGAATGAGCAGTTCTTC.

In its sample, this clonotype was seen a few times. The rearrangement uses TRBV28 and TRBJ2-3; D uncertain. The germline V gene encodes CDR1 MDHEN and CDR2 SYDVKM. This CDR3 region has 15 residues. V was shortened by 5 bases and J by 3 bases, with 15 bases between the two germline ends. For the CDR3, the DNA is TGTGCCAGCAGTGTCACTCCGCCCTTTACAGATACGCAGTATTTT. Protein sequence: CASSVTPPFTDTQYF.

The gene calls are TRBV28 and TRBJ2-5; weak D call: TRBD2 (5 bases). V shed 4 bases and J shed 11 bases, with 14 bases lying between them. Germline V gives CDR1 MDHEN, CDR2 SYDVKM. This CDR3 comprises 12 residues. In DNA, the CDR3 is TGTGCCAGCAGTTCCCCCCGGGGAAAGCAGTACTTC. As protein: CASSSPRGKQYF. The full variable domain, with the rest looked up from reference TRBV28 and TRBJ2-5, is DVKVTQSSRYLVKRTGEKVFLECVQDMDHENMFWYRQDPGLGLRLIYFSYDVKMKEKGDIPEGYSVSREKKERFSLILESASTNQTSMYLCASSSPRGKQYFGPGTRLLVL.

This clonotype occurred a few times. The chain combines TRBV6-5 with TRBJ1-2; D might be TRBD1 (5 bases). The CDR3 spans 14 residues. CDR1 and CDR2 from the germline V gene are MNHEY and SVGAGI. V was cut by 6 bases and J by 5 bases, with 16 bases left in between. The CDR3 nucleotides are TGTGCCAGCAGACTACCGGGACTGGGATATGGCTACACCTTC. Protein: CASRLPGLGYGYTF.

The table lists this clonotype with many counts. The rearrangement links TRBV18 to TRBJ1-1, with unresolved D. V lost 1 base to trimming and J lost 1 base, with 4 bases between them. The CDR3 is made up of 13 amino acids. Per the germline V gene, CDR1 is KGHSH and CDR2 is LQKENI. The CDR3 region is CASSPRGNTEAFF. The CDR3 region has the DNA TGTGCCAGCTCACCACGGGGGAACACTGAAGCTTTCTTT. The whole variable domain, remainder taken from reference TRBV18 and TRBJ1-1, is NAGVMQNPRHLVRRRGQEARLRCSPMKGHSHVYWYRQLPEEGLKFMVYLQKENIIDESGMPKERFSAEFPKEGPSILRIQQVVRGDSAAYFCASSPRGNTEAFFGQGTRLTVV.

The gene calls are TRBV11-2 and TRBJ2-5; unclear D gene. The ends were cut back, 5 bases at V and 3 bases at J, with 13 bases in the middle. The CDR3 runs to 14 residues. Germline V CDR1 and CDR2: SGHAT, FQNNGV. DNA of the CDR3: TGTGCCAGCAGCGCCTATAGAGACAAAGAGACCCAGTACTTC. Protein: CASSAYRDKETQYF.

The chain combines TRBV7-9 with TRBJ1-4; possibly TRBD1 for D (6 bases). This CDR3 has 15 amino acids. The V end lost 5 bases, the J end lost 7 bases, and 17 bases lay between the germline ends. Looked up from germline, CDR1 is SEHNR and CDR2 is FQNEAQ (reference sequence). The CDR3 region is CASSPLGGNGEKLFF. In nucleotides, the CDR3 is TGTGCCAGCAGCCCCCTAGGGGGAAATGGTGAAAAACTGTTTTTT.

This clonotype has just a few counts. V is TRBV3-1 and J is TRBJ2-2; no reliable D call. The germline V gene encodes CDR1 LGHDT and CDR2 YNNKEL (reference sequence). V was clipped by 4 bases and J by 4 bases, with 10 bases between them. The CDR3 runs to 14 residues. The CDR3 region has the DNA TGTGCCAGCAGCCCAGTGAGAGGCACCGGGGAGCTGTTTTTT. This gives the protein CASSPVRGTGELFF. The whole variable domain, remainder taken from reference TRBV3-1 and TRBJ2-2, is DTAVSQTPKYLVTQMGNDKSIKCEQNLGHDTMYWYKQDSKKFLKIMFSYNNKELIINETVPNRFSPKSPDKAHLNLHINSLELGDSAVYFCASSPVRGTGELFFGEGSRLTVL.

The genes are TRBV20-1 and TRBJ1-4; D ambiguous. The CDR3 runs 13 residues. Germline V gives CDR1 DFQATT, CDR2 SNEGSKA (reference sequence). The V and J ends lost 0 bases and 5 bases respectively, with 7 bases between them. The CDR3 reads CSARDLPNEKLFF. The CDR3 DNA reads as TGCAGTGCTAGAGATTTGCCGAATGAAAAACTGTTTTTT.

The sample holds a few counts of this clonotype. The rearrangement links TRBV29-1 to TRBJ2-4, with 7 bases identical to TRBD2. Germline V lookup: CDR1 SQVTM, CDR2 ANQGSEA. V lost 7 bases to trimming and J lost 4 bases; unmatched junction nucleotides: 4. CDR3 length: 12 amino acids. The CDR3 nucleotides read TGCAGCGCTGACGGGGGGAAAAACATTCAGTACTTC. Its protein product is CSADGGKNIQYF.

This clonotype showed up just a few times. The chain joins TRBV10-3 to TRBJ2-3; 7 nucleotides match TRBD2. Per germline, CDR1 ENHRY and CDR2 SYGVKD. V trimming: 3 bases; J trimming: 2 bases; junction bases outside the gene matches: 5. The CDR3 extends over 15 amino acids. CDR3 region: CAISEGLAATDTQYF. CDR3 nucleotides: TGTGCCATCAGTGAAGGGCTAGCGGCCACAGATACGCAGTATTTT.

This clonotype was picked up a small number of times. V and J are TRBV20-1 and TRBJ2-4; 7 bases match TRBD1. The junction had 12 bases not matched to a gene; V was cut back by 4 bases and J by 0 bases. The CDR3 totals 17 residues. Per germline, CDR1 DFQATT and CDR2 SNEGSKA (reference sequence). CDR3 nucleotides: TGCAGTGCTACGAACCAAAAGACAGGGCTAGCCAAAAACATTCAGTACTTC. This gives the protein CSATNQKTGLAKNIQYF.

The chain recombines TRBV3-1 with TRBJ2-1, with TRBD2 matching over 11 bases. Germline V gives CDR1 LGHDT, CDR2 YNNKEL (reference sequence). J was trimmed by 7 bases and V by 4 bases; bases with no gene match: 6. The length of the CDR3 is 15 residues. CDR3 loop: CASSLGTSGINEQFF. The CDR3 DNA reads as TGTGCCAGCAGCCTCGGGACTAGCGGAATAAATGAGCAGTTCTTC.

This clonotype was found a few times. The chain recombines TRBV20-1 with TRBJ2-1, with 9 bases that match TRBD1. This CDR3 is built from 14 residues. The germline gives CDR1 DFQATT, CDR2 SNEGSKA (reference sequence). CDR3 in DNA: TGCAGCGTTAGTAAGACAGGGGGTCGGGATGAGCAGTTCTTC. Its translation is CSVSKTGGRDEQFF.

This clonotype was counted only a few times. The CDR3 DNA follows: TGTGCCAGCAGCTTCGGGGCAGTGTCCTCTGGGGCCAACGTCCTGACTTTC. Its protein product is CASSFGAVSSGANVLTF. This chain uses TRBV11-2 with TRBJ2-6; D possibly matches TRBD1 or TRBD2 (5 bases each). Trimming removed 3 bases from V and 0 bases from J, with 12 bases in between. The CDR3 has 17 amino acids. In germline, CDR1 is SGHAT, CDR2 FQNNGV.

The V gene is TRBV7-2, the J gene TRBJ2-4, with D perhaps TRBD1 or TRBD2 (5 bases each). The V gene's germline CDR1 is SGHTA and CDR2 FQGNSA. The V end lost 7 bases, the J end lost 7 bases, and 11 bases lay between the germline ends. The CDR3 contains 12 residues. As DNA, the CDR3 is TGTGCCAGCACCTCGTGGGGGAACATTCAGTACTTC. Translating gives CASTSWGNIQYF. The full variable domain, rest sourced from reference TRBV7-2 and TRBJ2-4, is GAGVSQSPSNKVTEKGKDVELRCDPISGHTALYWYRQSLGQGLEFLIYFQGNSAPDKSGLPSDRFSAERTGGSVSTLTIQRTQQEDSAVYLCASTSWGNIQYFGAGTRLSVL.